The 5 T cell receptor beta chains below come from one sample, sequenced in a study of T cell responses to AZD1222 COVID-19 vaccine. This table comes from immunoSEQ multiplex PCR, and its TCRdb copy is limited to in-frame clones, with some not included. The table has about 110,000 clones, around nine tenths seen once. The input for sequencing was peripheral blood, taken 28 days after the second AZD1222 dose. The receptors come from an adult who received the AZD1222 COVID-19 vaccine.

The chain carries TRBV27 and TRBJ2-3; a possible D gene is TRBD2 (6 bases). The CDR3 sequence is 14 residues long. Trimming took 7 bases from V and 0 from J, leaving 11 bases between them. The V gene's germline CDR1 is MNHEY and CDR2 SMNVEV (reference sequence). Here the CDR3 reads CASIPLASTDTQYF. DNA of the CDR3: TGTGCCAGCATCCCCCTAGCGAGCACAGATACGCAGTATTTT.

The chain recombines TRBV4-3 with TRBJ2-7; D possibly corresponds to TRBD2 (7 bases). Germline CDR1 and CDR2: LGHNA and YSLEER. Trimming took 0 bases from V and 7 from J, leaving 19 bases between them. CDR3 size: 16 residues. This CDR3 reads CASSQDGGAPGREQYF. As DNA, the CDR3 is TGCGCCAGCAGCCAAGATGGGGGGGCCCCGGGACGGGAGCAGTACTTC.

V usage is TRBV28 and J usage is TRBJ1-6; tentative D call: TRBD1 (5 bases). Germline V gene lookup returns CDR1 MDHEN and CDR2 SYDVKM. The CDR3 spans 20 residues. V was shortened by 3 bases and J by 0 bases, with 21 bases between the two germline ends. The CDR3 region has the DNA TGTGCCAGCAGTTTTCCGAAACTGGGACCGACCAGCTCCTATAATTCACCCCTCCACTTT. As protein: CASSFPKLGPTSSYNSPLHF.

This clone was seen just once. The chain links TRBV24-1 to TRBJ2-3, with TRBD1 identical over 8 bases. Germline CDR1 reads KGHDR; CDR2 reads SFDVKD. J was trimmed by 4 bases and V by 7 bases; bases with no gene match: 6. The CDR3 has 14 amino acids. DNA for the CDR3: TGTGCCACCAGAGGAGACAGGGGCGCAGATACGCAGTATTTT. Protein sequence: CATRGDRGADTQYF.

This rearrangement joins TRBV12-3 or TRBV12-4 to TRBJ1-2; D possibly corresponds to TRBD1 (6 bases). V was clipped by 7 bases and J by 3 bases, with 12 bases between them. The CDR3 is 13 residues long. CDR3 DNA: TGTGCCAGCACCAGGGGTGCTGACTATGGCTACACCTTC. Its protein is CASTRGADYGYTF.